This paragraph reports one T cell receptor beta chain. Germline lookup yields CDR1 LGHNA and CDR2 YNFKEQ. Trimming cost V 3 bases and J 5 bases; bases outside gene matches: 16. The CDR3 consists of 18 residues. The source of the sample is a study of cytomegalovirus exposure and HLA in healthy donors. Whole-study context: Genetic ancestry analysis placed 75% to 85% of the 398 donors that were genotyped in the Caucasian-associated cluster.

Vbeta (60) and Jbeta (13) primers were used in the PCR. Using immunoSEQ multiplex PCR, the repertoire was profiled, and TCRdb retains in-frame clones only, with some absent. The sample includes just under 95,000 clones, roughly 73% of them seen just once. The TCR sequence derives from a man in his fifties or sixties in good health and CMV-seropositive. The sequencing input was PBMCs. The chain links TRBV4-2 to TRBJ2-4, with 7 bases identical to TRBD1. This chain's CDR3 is CASSQMPPGQTQQNIQYF. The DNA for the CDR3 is TGTGCCAGCAGCCAGATGCCACCGGGACAGACCCAGCAAAACATTCAGTACTTC.